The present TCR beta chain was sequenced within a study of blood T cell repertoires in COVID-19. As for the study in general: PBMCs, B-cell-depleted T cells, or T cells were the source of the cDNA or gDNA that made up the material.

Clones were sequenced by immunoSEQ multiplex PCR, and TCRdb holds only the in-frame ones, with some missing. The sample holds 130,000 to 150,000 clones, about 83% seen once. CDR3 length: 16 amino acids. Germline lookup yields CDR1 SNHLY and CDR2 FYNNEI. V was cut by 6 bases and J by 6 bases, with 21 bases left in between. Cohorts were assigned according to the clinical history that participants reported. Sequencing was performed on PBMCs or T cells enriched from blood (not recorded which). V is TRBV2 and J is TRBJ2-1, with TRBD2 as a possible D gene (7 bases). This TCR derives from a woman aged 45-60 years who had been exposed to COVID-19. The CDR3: CASSPRGGGAGNEQFF. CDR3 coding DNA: TGTGCCAGCAGCCCTAGAGGGGGGGGCGCGGGCAATGAGCAGTTCTTC. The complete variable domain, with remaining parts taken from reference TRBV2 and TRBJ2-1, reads EPEVTQTPSHQVTQMGQEVILRCVPISNHLYFYWYRQILGQKVEFLVSFYNNEISEKSEIFDDQFSVERPDGSNFTLKIRSTKLEDSAMYFCASSPRGGGAGNEQFFGPGTRLTVL.